The 21 T cell receptor beta chains presented below share a single source sample, sequenced in a study of Graves' ophthalmopathy and Graves' hyperthyroidism. CDR3 regions of TCR beta were amplified from RNA transcripts. The authors performed first-round RT-PCR with HTBI primers and then a second-round multiplex PCR. One entry per CDR3 protein results from TCRdb running MiXCR on the multiplex PCR reads. The table lists 650,000 to 900,000 distinct CDR3 sequences, approximately 40% of them singletons. The sequencing sample was made of peripheral blood. The receptor source for this set is an adult man with Graves' ophthalmopathy.

This clonotype was seen a handful of times. The chain couples TRBV20-1 to TRBJ1-5; D gene unclear. The V and J ends lost 5 bases and 5 bases respectively, with 13 bases between them. Germline-derived CDR1 and CDR2 are DFQATT and SNEGSKA (reference sequence). The CDR3 has 13 amino acids. CDR3 sequence reads: CSAGRDDHQPQHF. CDR3 bases: TGCAGTGCTGGGCGCGACGATCATCAGCCCCAGCATTTT.

The chain couples TRBV28 to TRBJ1-2; 7 nucleotides align to TRBD1. This CDR3 has 15 amino acids. Germline V gene sequence: CDR1 MDHEN, CDR2 SYDVKM. V lost 5 bases, J lost 8 bases, and 14 bases stayed unmatched. This CDR3 is CASSDQGTGAEGYTF. For the CDR3, the DNA is TGTGCCAGCAGTGACCAGGGTACAGGGGCGGAGGGCTACACCTTC.

The V and J genes are TRBV25-1 and TRBJ1-6, with TRBD1 as a possible D gene (5 bases). This CDR3 comprises 15 residues. The germline CDR1 and CDR2 sequences are MGHDK and SYGVNS. The V and J ends lost 5 bases and 9 bases respectively, with 17 bases between them. The CDR3 region is CASSLGAQETSPLHF. For the CDR3, the DNA is TGTGCCAGCAGTTTAGGCGCACAGGAGACTTCACCCCTCCACTTT.

This clonotype was recorded at least ten times. The chain has TRBV10-3 and TRBJ2-2, with no clear D. The ends were cut back, 2 bases at V and 7 bases at J, with 2 bases in the middle. CDR1 is ENHRY, CDR2 SYGVKD, per germline. The CDR3 length is 11 residues. The CDR3 protein is CAISEVGELFF. The DNA of the CDR3 is TGTGCCATCAGTGAGGTCGGGGAGCTGTTTTTT.

The V gene is TRBV29-1, the J gene TRBJ2-2, with D perhaps matching TRBD1 or TRBD2 (6 bases each). With 2 bases removed from V and 4 bases from J, the gap between germline ends came to 14 bases. This CDR3 has 15 residues. Germline V lookup: CDR1 SQVTM, CDR2 ANQGSEA. CDR3 loop: CSVELSGAFTGELFF. DNA for the CDR3: TGCAGCGTTGAATTGTCGGGGGCGTTCACCGGGGAGCTGTTTTTT.

This chain joins TRBV20-1 and TRBJ1-1; TRBD1 matches 8 bases. Germline CDR1 reads DFQATT; CDR2 reads SNEGSKA (reference sequence). There are 15 residues in the CDR3. Germline trimming cut 3 bases from V and 3 bases from J; bases unmatched to any gene: 9. CDR3 DNA: TGCAGTGCTAGCTCAGGGGGCAGCGCGGACACTGAAGCTTTCTTT. This gives the protein CSASSGGSADTEAFF.

This chain joins TRBV6-5 and TRBJ1-2; TRBD1 aligns across 7 bases. The CDR3 runs to 17 residues. Germline V gene sequence: CDR1 MNHEY, CDR2 SVGAGI. The ends lost 2 bases at V and 4 bases at J; junction bases unmatched: 13. The CDR3, as DNA: TGTGCCAGCAGTTACGCCTCGCCAACAGGGGCTTCCTATGGCTACACCTTC. As protein: CASSYASPTGASYGYTF.

This clonotype was counted a few times. The chain has TRBV4-3 and TRBJ2-2; 7 bases line up with TRBD2. The trim removed 7 bases at V and 8 bases at J, leaving 7 bases unmatched. Looked up from germline, CDR1 is LGHNA and CDR2 is YSLEER. The CDR3 consists of 13 residues. The CDR3 nucleotides are TGCGCCAGCAATCGGGCGGGAGCGGGGGAGCTGTTTTTT. Its protein product is CASNRAGAGELFF.

This clonotype was found many times. It is unclear where the CDR3 begins or ends on the DNA, so no DNA is shown, and the CDR3 is as TCRdb lists it. The chain uses TRBV29-1 and TRBJ1-2; the table's D gene call, TRBD1, was not cross checked with the DNA. The germline V gene has CDR1 SQVTM and CDR2 ANQGSEA. The CDR3 is 11 amino acids long, termini counted. CDR3 residues: CSVGQGARDTF.

The chain carries TRBV5-1 and TRBJ2-7, with TRBD1 matching 9 bases. Germline loops: CDR1 SGHRS, CDR2 YFSETQ. CDR3 length equals 14 residues. V lost 4 bases to trimming and J lost 5 bases; unmatched junction nucleotides: 7. CDR3 loop: CASSHGQGRHEQYF. Here the CDR3 DNA reads TGCGCCAGCAGCCACGGACAGGGGCGGCACGAGCAGTACTTC.

About this clonotype itself: Because the CDR3's place on the DNA is in doubt, the DNA is left out and the CDR3 is given as listed by TCRdb. This chain joins TRBV12-3 or TRBV12-4 and TRBJ1-5; TRBD1 is taken as the D call from the table, unchecked against the DNA. Both ends counted, the CDR3 spans 14 residues. CDR3 region: CASSSSTGRQPQHF.

This rearrangement joins TRBV2 to TRBJ2-7; 7 bases map to TRBD1. Germline CDR1 and CDR2: SNHLY and FYNNEI. This CDR3 spans 14 amino acids. V trimming: 5 bases; J trimming: 7 bases; junction bases outside the gene matches: 11. CDR3 in amino acids: CASSLSKGALEQYF. CDR3 nucleotide sequence: TGTGCCAGCAGTTTATCGAAGGGGGCGCTTGAGCAGTACTTC.

This clonotype turned up a few times. The rearrangement links TRBV7-2 to TRBJ1-1, with unresolved D. With 5 bases removed from V and 2 bases from J, the gap between germline ends came to 15 bases. This CDR3 is built from 15 residues. The germline CDR1 and CDR2 sequences are SGHTA and FQGNSA. The CDR3 protein is CASSLGVSENTEAFF. The CDR3 DNA reads TGTGCCAGCAGCCTTGGGGTGTCGGAAAACACTGAAGCTTTCTTT.

The chain combines TRBV20-1 with TRBJ1-1; 7 positions match TRBD1. The CDR3 has 18 residues. Trimming at V came to 1 base and at J to 2 bases, leaving 16 bases not matched to a gene. CDR1 DFQATT and CDR2 SNEGSKA come from the germline V gene (reference sequence). CDR3 loop: CSARGDSQFFNLNTEAFF. Here the CDR3 DNA reads TGCAGTGCTAGAGGGGACAGTCAATTCTTCAACCTAAACACTGAAGCTTTCTTT.

The chain joins TRBV24-1 to TRBJ2-2; TRBD1 agrees at 9 bases. Germline lookup yields CDR1 KGHDR and CDR2 SFDVKD. CDR3 length: 16 amino acids. V shed 3 bases and J 6 bases; nucleotides not matched to a gene: 7. The CDR3 coding sequence is TGTGCCACCAGTGATCCCGGGACAGGGAGGCCCGGGGAGCTGTTTTTT. Its translation: CATSDPGTGRPGELFF.

This clonotype showed up just a few times. This chain joins TRBV6-6 and TRBJ2-7; 8 bases are a match to TRBD1. Germline CDR1 and CDR2: MNHNY and SVGAGI (reference sequence). The V gene end was trimmed by 0 bases and the J gene end by 5 bases; junction bases not matched to a gene: 9. This CDR3 region has 16 residues. In nucleotides, the CDR3 is TGTGCCAGCAGTTACTCCCGGCAGGGGGCGGTGGACGAGCAGTACTTC. This encodes CASSYSRQGAVDEQYF.

This clonotype was seen only a few times. The chain combines TRBV19 with TRBJ1-2, with 7 bases fitting TRBD1. V shed 6 bases, J shed 10 bases, and the junction held 14 bases outside the gene matches. Germline lookup yields CDR1 LNHDA and CDR2 SQIVND (reference sequence). CDR3 length: 14 residues. The chain's CDR3 is CASRKTRGLEDYTF. The CDR3 DNA reads as TGTGCCAGTAGAAAAACTAGGGGGCTCGAAGACTACACCTTC.

In its sample, this clonotype was seen many times. The genes are TRBV20-1 and TRBJ1-1, with D possibly being TRBD1 (6 bases). Trimming took off 5 bases at V and 7 bases at J, with 11 bases between the two ends. The CDR3 loop spans 11 amino acids. CDR1 is DFQATT, CDR2 SNEGSKA, per germline (reference sequence). CDR3 nucleotides: TGCAGTGCTCCCCGACAGGATGAAGCTTTCTTT. Residues: CSAPRQDEAFF.

This chain joins TRBV29-1 and TRBJ2-7, with a tentative D call TRBD2 (5 bases). Germline lookup yields CDR1 SQVTM and CDR2 ANQGSEA. This CDR3 comprises 12 residues. The ends were cut back, 7 bases at V and 0 bases at J, with 10 bases in the middle. This CDR3 is CSALTNSYEQYF. The CDR3 region has the DNA TGCAGCGCCTTGACTAACTCCTACGAGCAGTACTTC.

On this clonotype itself: This clone may be a read error of a much larger clone one base away. CDR3 residues: CASSLDQQGTQYF. In DNA form, the CDR3 reads TGTGCCAGCAGCTTGGACCAGCAAGGGACCCAGTACTTC. The chain uses TRBV5-5 and TRBJ2-5; no reliable D call. The CDR3 is 13 residues long. Germline lookup yields CDR1 SGHKS and CDR2 YYEKEE (reference sequence).

Ten or more counts support this clonotype. The V gene is TRBV24-1, the J gene TRBJ1-1; weak D call: TRBD1 (5 bases). The CDR3 contains 14 residues. Trimming took off 4 bases at V and 1 base at J, with 9 bases between the two ends. CDR1 is KGHDR and CDR2 is SFDVKD in the germline V gene. The CDR3 spells CATSERGENTEAFF. CDR3 bases: TGTGCCACCAGTGAACGGGGCGAGAACACTGAAGCTTTCTTT.